A selection of T cell receptor beta chains follows, all from one sample in a study of regulatory T cells in long-lasting Graves disease. TCRdb recomputed calls from the multiplex PCR reads with MiXCR, one row per CDR3 protein. This table has hundreds of thousands of distinct CDR3 sequences, 12% appearing once. This sample was shared with a second study, whose subject was T cells in Graves' hyperthyroidism and ophthalmopathy.

The sequenced sample was peripheral blood mononuclear cells (PBMCs), obtained at new diagnosis, from a patient treated with antithyroid drugs. These TCRs come from a woman under 40 with Graves disease. The CDR3 runs from the conserved cysteine through the conserved F or W. The D gene is left open where the match is weak. Some rows mark clone size as missing; the rest say once, few, many or name a class of expanded clone.

d_gene: .
j_gene: TRBJ2-3
v_gene: TRBV7-3
abundance: .
CDR3nt: TGTGCCAGCAGCTTAACAGCGCCCCCGGATACGCAGTATTTT
CDR3aa: CASSLTAPPDTQYF

d_gene: TRBD1
j_gene: TRBJ1-2
v_gene: TRBV6-2/TRBV6-3
abundance: .
CDR3nt: TGTGCCAGCAGTTACCGGACAGGGGACCCTTCGGATGGCTACACCTTC
CDR3aa: CASSYRTGDPSDGYTF

d_gene: .
j_gene: TRBJ1-2
v_gene: TRBV2
abundance: many
CDR3nt: TGTGCCAGCATTCAGGCGATCTATGGCTACACCTTC
CDR3aa: CASIQAIYGYTF

d_gene: TRBD1
j_gene: TRBJ2-1
v_gene: TRBV13
abundance: few
CDR3nt: TGTGCCAGCAGCTTGACAGGGGACCATGAGCAGTTCTTC
CDR3aa: CASSLTGDHEQFF

d_gene: TRBD1
j_gene: TRBJ1-4
v_gene: TRBV6-2/TRBV6-3
abundance: .
CDR3nt: TGTGCCAGCAGTTCAACAGGGGGGAGGGAAAAACTGTTTTTT
CDR3aa: CASSSTGGREKLFF

d_gene: .
j_gene: TRBJ2-7
v_gene: TRBV13
abundance: .
CDR3nt: TGTGCCAGCAGCTGGAAGGGCGGGGCCGGGATTAAACGGGAGCAGTACTTC
CDR3aa: CASSWKGGAGIKREQYF

d_gene: TRBD2
j_gene: TRBJ2-7
v_gene: TRBV7-9
abundance: .
CDR3nt: TGTGCCAGCAGCCCCAGGTTGCGGGGGTCAGCGGGAGGCTGGTACGAGCAGTACTTC
CDR3aa: CASSPRLRGSAGGWYEQYF

d_gene: .
j_gene: TRBJ2-1
v_gene: TRBV6-1
abundance: few
CDR3nt: TGTGCCAGCAGTCGCCAGCTGGCACGCGGCCACAATGAGCAGTTCTTC
CDR3aa: CASSRQLARGHNEQFF

d_gene: .
j_gene: TRBJ2-1
v_gene: TRBV30
abundance: few
CDR3nt: TGTGCCTGGAGTGTACGGTTGGGCGGGGCCTACAATGAGCAGTTCTTC
CDR3aa: CAWSVRLGGAYNEQFF

d_gene: TRBD1
j_gene: TRBJ1-3
v_gene: TRBV28
abundance: many
CDR3nt: TGTGCCAGCAGCTTCGACAGGGCTGGAAACACCATATATTTT
CDR3aa: CASSFDRAGNTIYF

d_gene: TRBD2
j_gene: TRBJ2-1
v_gene: TRBV10-3
abundance: many
CDR3nt: TGTGCCATCAGTCCCCCAAGCGGGAGAGAGCAGTTCTTC
CDR3aa: CAISPPSGREQFF

d_gene: TRBD2
j_gene: TRBJ2-1
v_gene: TRBV15
abundance: many
CDR3nt: TGTGCCACCAGCATGGGACTATTAAACTATGAGCAGTTCTTC
CDR3aa: CATSMGLLNYEQFF

d_gene: TRBD1
j_gene: TRBJ2-5
v_gene: TRBV7-9
abundance: many
CDR3nt: TGTGCCAGCAGCCAACCATGGACAGGGGTGAAAGAGACCCAGTACTTC
CDR3aa: CASSQPWTGVKETQYF

d_gene: .
j_gene: TRBJ2-1
v_gene: TRBV5-4
abundance: .
CDR3nt: TGTGCCAGCAGCCTAGGCCAGGGAGGAGAGCAGTTCTTC
CDR3aa: CASSLGQGGEQFF

d_gene: .
j_gene: TRBJ2-4
v_gene: TRBV20-1
abundance: few
CDR3nt: TGCAGTGCCCAGACGTCCGAGGACGGAGGGAACATTCAGTACTTC
CDR3aa: CSAQTSEDGGNIQYF